The present T cell receptor beta chain was sequenced within a study of T cell responses to AZD1222 COVID-19 vaccine. Repertoires were generated with immunoSEQ multiplex PCR, while TCRdb's copy carries only in-frame clones and drops some. The table records under 200,000 clones, about 92% of them present only once. The CDR3 has 15 residues. Per the germline V gene, CDR1 is SGHTA and CDR2 is FQGNSA. V was clipped by 4 bases and J by 7 bases; unmatched bases: 8. Broader study findings: As reported, nearly half of all spike-specific TCRs target variant regions that are unmutated. The study identified only a handful of AZD1222 recipients as seropositive at baseline. The breadth and depth of Spike-specific TCRs increased once two AZD1222 doses had been given.

Of note for this clone: Its antigen is unidentified.

Specimen: peripheral blood, collected 28 days after the second dose of the MenACWY control vaccine. The sequence was obtained from an adult who received the MenACWY meningococcal vaccine as a control. V usage is TRBV7-2 and J usage is TRBJ1-1; 11 bases are shared with TRBD1. DNA of the CDR3: TGTGCCAGCAGCTGGCCCGGGACAGGGGGGATTGAAGCTTTCTTT. Amino acids: CASSWPGTGGIEAFF.